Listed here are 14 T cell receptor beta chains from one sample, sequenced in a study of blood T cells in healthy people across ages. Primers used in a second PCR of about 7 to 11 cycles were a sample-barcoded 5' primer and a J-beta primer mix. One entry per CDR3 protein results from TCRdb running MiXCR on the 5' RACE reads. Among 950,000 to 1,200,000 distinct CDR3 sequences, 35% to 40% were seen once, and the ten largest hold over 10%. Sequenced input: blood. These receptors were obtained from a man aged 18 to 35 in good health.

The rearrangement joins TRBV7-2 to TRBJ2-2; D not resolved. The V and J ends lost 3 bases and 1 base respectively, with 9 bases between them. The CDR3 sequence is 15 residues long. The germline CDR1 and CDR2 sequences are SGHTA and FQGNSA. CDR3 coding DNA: TGTGCCAGCAGCTTCCGAAGACTGAACACCGGGGAGCTGTTTTTT. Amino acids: CASSFRRLNTGELFF.

The CDR3 is CASYTGPANYGYTF. The CDR3 DNA reads TGTGCCAGCTACACAGGTCCCGCTAACTATGGCTACACCTTC. The V call is TRBV7-2, the J call TRBJ1-2; TRBD1 might be the D (5 bases). Per germline, CDR1 SGHTA and CDR2 FQGNSA. V lost 8 bases and J lost 0, with 13 bases in between. The CDR3 consists of 14 residues. Filled out from reference TRBV7-2 and TRBJ1-2, the complete variable domain reads GAGVSQSPSNKVTEKGKDVELRCDPISGHTALYWYRQSLGQGLEFLIYFQGNSAPDKSGLPSDRFSAERTGGSVSTLTIQRTQQEDSAVYLCASYTGPANYGYTFGSGTRLTVV.

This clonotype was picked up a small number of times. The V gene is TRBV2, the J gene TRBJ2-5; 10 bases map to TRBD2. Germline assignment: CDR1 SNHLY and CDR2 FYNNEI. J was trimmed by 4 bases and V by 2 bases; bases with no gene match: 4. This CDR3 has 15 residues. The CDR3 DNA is TGTGCCAGCAGTGAACGGACTAGCGGTGGAGAGACCCAGTACTTC. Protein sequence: CASSERTSGGETQYF.

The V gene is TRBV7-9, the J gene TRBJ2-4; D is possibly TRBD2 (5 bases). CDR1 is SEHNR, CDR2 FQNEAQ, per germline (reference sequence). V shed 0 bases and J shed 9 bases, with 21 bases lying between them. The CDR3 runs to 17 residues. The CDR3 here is CASSLATRLPEIGIQYF. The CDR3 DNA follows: TGTGCCAGCAGCTTAGCCACTAGACTTCCCGAGATCGGCATTCAGTACTTC.

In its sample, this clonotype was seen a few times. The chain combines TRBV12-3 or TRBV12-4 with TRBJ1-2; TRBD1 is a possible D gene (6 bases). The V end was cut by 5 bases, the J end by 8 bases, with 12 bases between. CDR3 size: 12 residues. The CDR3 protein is CASSPGAGGYTF. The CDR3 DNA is TGTGCCAGCAGTCCGGGGGCTGGAGGCTACACCTTC.

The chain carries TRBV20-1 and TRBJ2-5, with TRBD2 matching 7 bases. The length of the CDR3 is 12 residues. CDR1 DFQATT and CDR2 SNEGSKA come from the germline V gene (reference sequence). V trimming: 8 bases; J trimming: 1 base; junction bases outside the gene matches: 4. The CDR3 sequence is CSSRGVQETQYF. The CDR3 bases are TGCAGTTCCCGGGGGGTCCAAGAGACCCAGTACTTC.

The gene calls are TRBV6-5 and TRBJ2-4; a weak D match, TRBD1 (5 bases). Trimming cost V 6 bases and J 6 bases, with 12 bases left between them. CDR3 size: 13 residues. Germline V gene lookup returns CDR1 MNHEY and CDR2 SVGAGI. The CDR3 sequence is CASSPPDRNIQYF. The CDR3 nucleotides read TGTGCCAGCAGCCCCCCCGACAGAAACATTCAGTACTTC.

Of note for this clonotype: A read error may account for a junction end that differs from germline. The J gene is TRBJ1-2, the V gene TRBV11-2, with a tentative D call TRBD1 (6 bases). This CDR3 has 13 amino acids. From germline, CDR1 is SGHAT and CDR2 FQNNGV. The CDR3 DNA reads TGTACCAGCAGTTTTCCTCCAGGGGACGGCTACACCTTC. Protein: CTSSFPPGDGYTF. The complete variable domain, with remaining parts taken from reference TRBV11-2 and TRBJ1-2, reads EAGVAQSPRYKIIEKRQSVAFWCNPISGHATLYWYQQILGQGPKLLIQFQNNGVVDDSQLPKDRFSAERLKGVDSTLKIQPAKLEDSAVYLCTSSFPPGDGYTFGSGTRLTVV.

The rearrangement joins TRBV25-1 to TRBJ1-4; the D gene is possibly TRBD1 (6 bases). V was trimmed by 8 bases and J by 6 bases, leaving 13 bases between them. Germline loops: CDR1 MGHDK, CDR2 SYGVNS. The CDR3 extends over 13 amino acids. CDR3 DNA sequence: TGTGCCAGCGTAGGGGGGGCCGATGAAAAACTGTTTTTT. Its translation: CASVGGADEKLFF.

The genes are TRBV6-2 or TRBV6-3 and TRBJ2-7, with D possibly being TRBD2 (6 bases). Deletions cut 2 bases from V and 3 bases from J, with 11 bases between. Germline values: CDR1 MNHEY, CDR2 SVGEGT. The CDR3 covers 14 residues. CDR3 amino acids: CASSYPGVNYEQYF. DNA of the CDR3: TGTGCCAGCAGTTACCCGGGGGTAAACTACGAGCAGTACTTC.

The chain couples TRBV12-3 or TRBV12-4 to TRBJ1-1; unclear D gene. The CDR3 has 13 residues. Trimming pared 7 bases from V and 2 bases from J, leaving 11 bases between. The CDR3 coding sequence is TGTGCCAGCACCCCGGGATATAACACTGAAGCTTTCTTT. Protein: CASTPGYNTEAFF.

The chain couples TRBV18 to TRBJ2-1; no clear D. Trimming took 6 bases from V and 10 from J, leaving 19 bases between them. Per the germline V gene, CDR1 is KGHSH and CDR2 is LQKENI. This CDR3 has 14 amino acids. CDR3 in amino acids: CASSPSSAVREQFF. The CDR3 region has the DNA TGTGCCAGCTCCCCGTCGAGCGCAGTTAGGGAGCAGTTCTTC. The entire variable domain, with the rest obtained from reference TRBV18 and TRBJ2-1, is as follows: NAGVMQNPRHLVRRRGQEARLRCSPMKGHSHVYWYRQLPEEGLKFMVYLQKENIIDESGMPKERFSAEFPKEGPSILRIQQVVRGDSAAYFCASSPSSAVREQFFGPGTRLTVL.

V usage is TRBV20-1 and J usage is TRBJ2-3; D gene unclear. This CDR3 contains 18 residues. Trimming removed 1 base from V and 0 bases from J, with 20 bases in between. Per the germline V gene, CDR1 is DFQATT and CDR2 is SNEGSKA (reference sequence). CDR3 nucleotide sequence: TGCAGTGCTAGAGGCACCATAGCCCACCCGCGTAGCACAGATACGCAGTATTTT. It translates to CSARGTIAHPRSTDTQYF.

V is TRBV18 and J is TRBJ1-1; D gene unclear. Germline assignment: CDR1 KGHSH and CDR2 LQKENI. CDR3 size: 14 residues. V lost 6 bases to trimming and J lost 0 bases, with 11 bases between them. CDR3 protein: CASSPGSMNTEAFF. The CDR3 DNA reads TGTGCCAGCTCCCCGGGCAGTATGAACACTGAAGCTTTCTTT.